This TCR beta chain was profiled in a study of blood T cell repertoires in COVID-19. Looking at the study overall: The cDNA or gDNA used as material had been derived from T cells, B-cell-depleted T cells, or PBMCs.

This table comes from immunoSEQ multiplex PCR, and its TCRdb copy is limited to in-frame clones, with some not included. Counted here are around 180,000 clones, about 86% occurring once; the ten biggest clones make up roughly 20%. The CDR3 loop spans 13 amino acids. V was pared by 7 bases and J by 5 bases, with 7 bases of the junction left unmatched. Per germline, CDR1 MNHEY and CDR2 SVGAGI. The receptor's source is a man between 65 and 79 years old with active or convalescent COVID-19. The genes are TRBV6-5 and TRBJ1-2; 7 nucleotides align to TRBD1. The sequencing sample was made of peripheral blood. This CDR3 reads CASIGQAFYGYTF. In DNA form, the CDR3 reads TGTGCCAGCATCGGACAGGCCTTTTATGGCTACACCTTC.